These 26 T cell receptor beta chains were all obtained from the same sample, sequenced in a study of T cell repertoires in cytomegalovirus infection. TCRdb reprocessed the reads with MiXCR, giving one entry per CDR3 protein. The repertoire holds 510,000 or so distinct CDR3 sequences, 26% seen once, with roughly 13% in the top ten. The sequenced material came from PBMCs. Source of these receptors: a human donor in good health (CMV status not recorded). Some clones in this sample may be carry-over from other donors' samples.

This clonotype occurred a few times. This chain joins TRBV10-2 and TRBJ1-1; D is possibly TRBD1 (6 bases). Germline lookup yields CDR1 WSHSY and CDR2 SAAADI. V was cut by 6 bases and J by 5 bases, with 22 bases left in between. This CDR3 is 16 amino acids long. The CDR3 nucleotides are TGCGCCAGCAGGGGTTCCTCAGGGGCTGATTGGACTGAAGCTTTCTTT. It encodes CASRGSSGADWTEAFF.

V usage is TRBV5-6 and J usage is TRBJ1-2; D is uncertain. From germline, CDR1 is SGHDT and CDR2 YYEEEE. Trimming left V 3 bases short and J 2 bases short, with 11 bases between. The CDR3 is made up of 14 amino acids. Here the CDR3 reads CASSSYLGNYGYTF. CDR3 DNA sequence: TGTGCCAGCAGCTCGTACCTGGGCAACTATGGCTACACCTTC.

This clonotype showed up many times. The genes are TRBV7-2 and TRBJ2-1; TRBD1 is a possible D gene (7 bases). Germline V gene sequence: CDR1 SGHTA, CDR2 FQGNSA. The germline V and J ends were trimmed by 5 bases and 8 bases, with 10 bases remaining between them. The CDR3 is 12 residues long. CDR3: CASSPRGDEQFF. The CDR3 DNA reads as TGTGCCAGCAGCCCCAGGGGGGATGAGCAGTTCTTC.

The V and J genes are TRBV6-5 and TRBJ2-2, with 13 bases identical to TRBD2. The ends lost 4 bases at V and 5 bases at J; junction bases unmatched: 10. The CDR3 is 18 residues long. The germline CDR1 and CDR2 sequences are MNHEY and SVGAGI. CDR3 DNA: TGTGCCAGCAGTTTCCTACTAGCGGGAGGGCCGCGGACCGGGGAGCTGTTTTTT. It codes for CASSFLLAGGPRTGELFF.

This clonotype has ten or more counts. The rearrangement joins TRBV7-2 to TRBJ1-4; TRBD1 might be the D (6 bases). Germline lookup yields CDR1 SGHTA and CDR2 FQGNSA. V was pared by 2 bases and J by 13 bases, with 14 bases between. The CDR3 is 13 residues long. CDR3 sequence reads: CASSLKGTGRLFF. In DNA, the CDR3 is TGTGCCAGCAGCTTAAAGGGTACAGGGAGACTGTTTTTT.

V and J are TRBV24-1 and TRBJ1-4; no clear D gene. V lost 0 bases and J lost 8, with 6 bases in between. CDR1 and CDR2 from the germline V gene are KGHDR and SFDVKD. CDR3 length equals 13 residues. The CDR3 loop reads CATSDLEWEKLFF. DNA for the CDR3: TGTGCCACCAGTGATTTGGAGTGGGAAAAACTGTTTTTT.

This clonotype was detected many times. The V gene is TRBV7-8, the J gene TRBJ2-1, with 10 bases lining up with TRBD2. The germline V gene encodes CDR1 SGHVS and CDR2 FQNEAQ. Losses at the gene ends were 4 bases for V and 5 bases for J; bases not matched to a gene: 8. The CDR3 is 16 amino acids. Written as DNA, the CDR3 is TGTGCCAGCAGCTACCGGGGACTAGCGAGGAACAATGAGCAGTTCTTC. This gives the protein CASSYRGLARNNEQFF. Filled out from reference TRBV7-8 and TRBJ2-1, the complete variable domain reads GAGVSQSPRYKVAKRGQDVALRCDPISGHVSLFWYQQALGQGPEFLTYFQNEAQLDKSGLPSDRFFAERPEGSVSTLKIQRTQQEDSAVYLCASSYRGLARNNEQFFGPGTRLTVL.

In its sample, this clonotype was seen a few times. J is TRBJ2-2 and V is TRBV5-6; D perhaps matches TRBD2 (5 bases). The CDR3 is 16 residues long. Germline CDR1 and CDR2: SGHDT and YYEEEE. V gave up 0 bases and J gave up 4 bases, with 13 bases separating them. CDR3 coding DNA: TGTGCCAGCAGCTTGGGAGGGCTGGACCCCACCGGGGAGCTGTTTTTT. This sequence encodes CASSLGGLDPTGELFF.

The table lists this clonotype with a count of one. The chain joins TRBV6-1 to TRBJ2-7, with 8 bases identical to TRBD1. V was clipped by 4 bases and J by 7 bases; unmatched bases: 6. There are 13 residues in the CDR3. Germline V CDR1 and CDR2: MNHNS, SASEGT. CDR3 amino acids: CASSGTGLPEQYV. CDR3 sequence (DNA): TGTGCCAGCAGTGGGACAGGGCTACCAGAGCAGTACGTC.

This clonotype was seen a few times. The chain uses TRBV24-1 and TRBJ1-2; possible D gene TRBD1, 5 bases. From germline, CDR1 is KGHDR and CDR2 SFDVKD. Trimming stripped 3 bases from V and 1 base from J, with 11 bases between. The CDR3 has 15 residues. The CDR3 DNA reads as TGTGCCACCAGTGATCCTGAAGACAGTAACTATGGCTACACCTTC. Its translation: CATSDPEDSNYGYTF.

CDR3 sequence reads: CASRTVTPDTQYF. CDR3 sequence (DNA): TGTGCCAGCAGGACTGTCACCCCAGATACGCAGTATTTT. This rearrangement joins TRBV28 to TRBJ2-3; D is undetermined. The CDR3 is made up of 13 amino acids. The V and J ends lost 6 bases and 4 bases respectively, with 11 bases between them. Germline-derived CDR1 and CDR2 are MDHEN and SYDVKM.

CDR3 in DNA: TGTGCCAGCAGCCTCCAGGGGGACGGAACTAATGAAAAACTGTTTTTT. Its protein is CASSLQGDGTNEKLFF. The chain carries TRBV6-6 and TRBJ1-4; 7 positions match TRBD1. Germline values: CDR1 MNHNY, CDR2 SVGAGI (reference sequence). Losses at the gene ends were 6 bases for V and 1 base for J; bases not matched to a gene: 8. CDR3 length equals 16 residues.

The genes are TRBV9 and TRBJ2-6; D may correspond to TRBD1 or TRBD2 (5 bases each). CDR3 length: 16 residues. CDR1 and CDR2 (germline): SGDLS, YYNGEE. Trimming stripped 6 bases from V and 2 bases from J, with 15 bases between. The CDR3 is CASTGTSSPGANVLTF. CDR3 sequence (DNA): TGTGCCAGCACCGGGACCTCCTCCCCTGGGGCCAACGTCCTGACTTTC.

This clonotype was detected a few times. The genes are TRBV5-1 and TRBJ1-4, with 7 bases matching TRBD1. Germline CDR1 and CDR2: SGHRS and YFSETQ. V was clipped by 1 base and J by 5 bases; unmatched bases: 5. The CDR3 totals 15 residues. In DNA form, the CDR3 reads TGCGCCAGCAGCTTGACCGGGACAGCGAATGAAAAACTGTTTTTT. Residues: CASSLTGTANEKLFF.

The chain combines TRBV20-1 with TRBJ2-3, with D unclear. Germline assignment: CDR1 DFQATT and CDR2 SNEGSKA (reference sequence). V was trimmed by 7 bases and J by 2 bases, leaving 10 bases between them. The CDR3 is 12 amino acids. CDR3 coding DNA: TGCAGTGGTTCCCGGGCCACAGATACGCAGTATTTT. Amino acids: CSGSRATDTQYF.

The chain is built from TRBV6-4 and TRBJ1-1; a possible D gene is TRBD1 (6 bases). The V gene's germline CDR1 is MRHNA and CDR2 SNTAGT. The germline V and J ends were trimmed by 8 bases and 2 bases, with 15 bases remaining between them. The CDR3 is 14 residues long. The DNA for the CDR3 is TGTGCCAGCCGGACAGCCGGGGGAAACACTGAAGCTTTCTTT. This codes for CASRTAGGNTEAFF.

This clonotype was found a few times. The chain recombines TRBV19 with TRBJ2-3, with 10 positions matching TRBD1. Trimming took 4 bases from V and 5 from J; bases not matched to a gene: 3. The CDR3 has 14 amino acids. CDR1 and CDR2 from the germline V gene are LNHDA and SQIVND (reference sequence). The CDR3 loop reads CASSKTGGRDTQYF. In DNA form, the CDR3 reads TGTGCCAGTAGTAAGACAGGGGGCAGAGATACGCAGTATTTT.

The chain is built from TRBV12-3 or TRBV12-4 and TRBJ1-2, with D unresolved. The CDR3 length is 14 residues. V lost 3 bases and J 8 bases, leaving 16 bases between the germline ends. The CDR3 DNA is TGTGCCAGCAGTTTCAAGGGTGTAATGAAGGGCTACACCTTC. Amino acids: CASSFKGVMKGYTF.

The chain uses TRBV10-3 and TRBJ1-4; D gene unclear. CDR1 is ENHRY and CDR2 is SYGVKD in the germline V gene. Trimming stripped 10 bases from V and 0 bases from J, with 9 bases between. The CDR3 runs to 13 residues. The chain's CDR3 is CATQRATNEKLFF. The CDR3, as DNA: TGTGCCACACAGCGAGCAACTAATGAAAAACTGTTTTTT.

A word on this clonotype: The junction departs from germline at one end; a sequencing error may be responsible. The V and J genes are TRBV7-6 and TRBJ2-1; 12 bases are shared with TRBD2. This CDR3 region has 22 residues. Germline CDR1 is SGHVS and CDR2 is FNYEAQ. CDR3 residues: CASSLVPLTGTGVTSGRHGQFF. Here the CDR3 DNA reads TGTGCTAGCAGCTTAGTTCCCCTCACCGGGACAGGGGTTACTAGCGGGAGGCACGGGCAGTTCTTC.

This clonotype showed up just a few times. The CDR3 is CASSLLVSYEQYF. In DNA form, the CDR3 reads TGTGCCAGCAGCTTACTCGTCAGCTACGAGCAGTACTTC. The J gene is TRBJ2-7, the V gene TRBV7-2; D uncertain. The V gene's germline CDR1 is SGHTA and CDR2 FQGNSA. V was pared by 2 bases and J by 3 bases, with 8 bases between. The CDR3 contains 13 residues.

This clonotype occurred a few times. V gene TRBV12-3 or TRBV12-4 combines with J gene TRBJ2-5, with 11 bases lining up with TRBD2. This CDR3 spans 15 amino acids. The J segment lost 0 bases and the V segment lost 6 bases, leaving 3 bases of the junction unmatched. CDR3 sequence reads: CASRPGLADQETQYF. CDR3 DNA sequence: TGTGCCAGCAGACCGGGACTAGCGGACCAAGAGACCCAGTACTTC.

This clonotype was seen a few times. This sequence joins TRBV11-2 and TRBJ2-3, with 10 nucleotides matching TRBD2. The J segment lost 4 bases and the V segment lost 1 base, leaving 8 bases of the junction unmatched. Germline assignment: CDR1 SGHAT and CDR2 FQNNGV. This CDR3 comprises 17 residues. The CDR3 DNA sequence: TGTGCCAGCAGCTTAGGGCCACTAGCGGGACAGGCAGATACGCAGTATTTT. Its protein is CASSLGPLAGQADTQYF.

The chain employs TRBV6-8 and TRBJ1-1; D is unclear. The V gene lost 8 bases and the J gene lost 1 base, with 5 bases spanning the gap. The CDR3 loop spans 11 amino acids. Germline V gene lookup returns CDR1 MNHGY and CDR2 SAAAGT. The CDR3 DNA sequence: TGTGCCAGCGCACGGAACACTGAAGCTTTCTTT. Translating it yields CASARNTEAFF.

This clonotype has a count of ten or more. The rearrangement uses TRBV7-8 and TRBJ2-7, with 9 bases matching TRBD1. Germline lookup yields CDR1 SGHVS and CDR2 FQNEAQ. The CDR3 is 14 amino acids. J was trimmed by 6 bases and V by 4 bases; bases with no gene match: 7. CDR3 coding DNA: TGTGCCAGCAGCTCAATGCGGACAGGGGCCGAGCAGTACTTC. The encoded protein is CASSSMRTGAEQYF. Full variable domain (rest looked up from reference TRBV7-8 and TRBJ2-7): GAGVSQSPRYKVAKRGQDVALRCDPISGHVSLFWYQQALGQGPEFLTYFQNEAQLDKSGLPSDRFFAERPEGSVSTLKIQRTQQEDSAVYLCASSSMRTGAEQYFGPGTRLTVT.

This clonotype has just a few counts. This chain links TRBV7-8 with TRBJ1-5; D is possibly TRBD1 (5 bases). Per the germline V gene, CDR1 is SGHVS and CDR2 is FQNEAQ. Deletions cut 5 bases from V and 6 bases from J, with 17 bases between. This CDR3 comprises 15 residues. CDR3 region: CASSAPQGSAQPQHF. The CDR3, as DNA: TGTGCCAGCAGCGCCCCTCAGGGATCCGCTCAGCCCCAGCATTTT.